The 23 T cell receptor beta chains in this list originate from one sample, sequenced in a study of patients and donors after allogeneic stem cell transplantation. TCRdb used MiXCR to reprocess the RT-PCR reads, holding one entry per CDR3 protein. The sample records about 960,000 distinct CDR3 sequences, more than 15% being singletons. Sequencing was performed on blood, either unsorted or a sorted T cell fraction (not recorded which). The receptors originated from a human donor who was either an allogeneic HSCT recipient or a stem cell or donor lymphocyte infusion donor (not recorded which). It is not recorded whose cells these are; they may come from a transplant donor.

The rearrangement uses TRBV6-1 and TRBJ2-5; D is undetermined. The CDR3 consists of 13 residues. Germline values: CDR1 MNHNS, CDR2 SASEGT. The V end lost 6 bases, the J end lost 5 bases, and 13 bases lay between the germline ends. The CDR3 bases are TGTGCCAGCAGAACCATGGGGTTGGAGACCCAGTACTTC. Translating gives CASRTMGLETQYF.

This clonotype appeared many times. The chain carries TRBV12-3 or TRBV12-4 and TRBJ2-1; D perhaps matches TRBD2 (5 bases). V lost 5 bases, J lost 3 bases, and 14 bases lay in between. The length of the CDR3 is 15 residues. CDR3 in DNA: TGTGCCAGCAGTCTTCGGGGTATTTTCTACAATGAGCAGTTCTTC. Protein: CASSLRGIFYNEQFF.

This clonotype showed up just a few times. V is TRBV10-3 and J is TRBJ1-2, with a weak D call TRBD1 (5 bases). This CDR3 has 13 residues. Germline V gene lookup returns CDR1 ENHRY and CDR2 SYGVKD. Trimming cost V 10 bases and J 2 bases, with 14 bases left between them. The chain's CDR3 is CATQQVNNYGYTF. CDR3 DNA: TGTGCCACCCAACAGGTGAACAACTATGGCTACACCTTC.

The J gene is TRBJ2-5, the V gene TRBV20-1; tentatively, D is TRBD1 (6 bases). Germline V gene data show CDR1 as DFQATT and CDR2 as SNEGSKA (reference sequence). The CDR3 is 14 residues long. V was trimmed by 0 bases and J by 5 bases, leaving 13 bases between them. In DNA form, the CDR3 reads TGCAGTGCTAGAGACGGGTCAGGGGAGGAGACCCAGTACTTC. It codes for CSARDGSGEETQYF.

The V call is TRBV21-1, the J call TRBJ2-2; the tabulated D call, TRBD1, remains unverified against the DNA. TRBV21-1 is a pseudogene segment. This CDR3 is 14 amino acids long. CDR3 amino acids: CAPHPDRGTGELFF. The DNA for the CDR3 is TGTGCCCCTCACCCGGACAGGGGCACCGGGGAGCTGTTTTTT.

The chain recombines TRBV24-1 with TRBJ1-5; the D gene is possibly TRBD1 (6 bases). The CDR3 is made up of 13 amino acids. V was cut by 11 bases and J by 0 bases, with 10 bases left in between. Germline assignment: CDR1 KGHDR and CDR2 SFDVKD. The CDR3 DNA reads as TGTGCCAGAGAGGGGGGTAGCAATCAGCCCCAGCATTTT. It encodes CAREGGSNQPQHF.

The rearrangement joins TRBV5-1 to TRBJ2-5; 8 bases fit TRBD1. Germline CDR1 SGHRS, CDR2 YFSETQ. The CDR3 runs 14 residues. V shed 5 bases and J 5 bases; nucleotides not matched to a gene: 8. CDR3 amino acids: CASRPQGAGETQYF. CDR3 DNA: TGCGCCAGCAGACCCCAGGGGGCAGGGGAGACCCAGTACTTC.

The chain is built from TRBV11-1 and TRBJ2-2; 7 bases agree with TRBD1. V trimming: 5 bases; J trimming: 9 bases; junction bases outside the gene matches: 15. Germline V CDR1 and CDR2: SGHAT, FQDESV (reference sequence). The CDR3 consists of 16 residues. CDR3 amino acids: CASSQRPGQLRRELFF. In DNA form, the CDR3 reads TGTGCCAGCAGCCAGAGACCGGGACAGCTGCGAAGGGAGCTGTTTTTT.

This clonotype appeared many times. As DNA, the CDR3 is TGTGCCACCAGCACCTATGGATTTTCCTACGAGCAGTACTTC. It encodes CATSTYGFSYEQYF. The chain is built from TRBV15 and TRBJ2-7; D is undetermined. There are 14 residues in the CDR3. Germline CDR1 LNHNV, CDR2 YYDKDF (reference sequence). V was clipped by 4 bases and J by 1 base, with 11 bases between them.

This chain connects TRBV21-1 to TRBJ2-7. TRBV21-1 is listed as a pseudogene. The CDR3 is made up of 15 amino acids. The DNA for the CDR3 is TGTGCCAGCAGCAAAGTAGTGAGGACGGACTACGAGCAGTACTTC. Translation gives CASSKVVRTDYEQYF.

This clonotype appeared many times. The J gene is TRBJ2-7, the V gene TRBV12-3 or TRBV12-4; 8 bases agree with TRBD1. The J segment lost 0 bases and the V segment lost 7 bases, leaving 5 bases of the junction unmatched. This CDR3 spans 14 amino acids. This CDR3 is CASTADRASYEQYF. For the CDR3, the DNA is TGTGCCAGCACCGCGGACAGGGCCTCCTACGAGCAGTACTTC.

The chain employs TRBV12-3 or TRBV12-4 and TRBJ2-3; possible D gene TRBD2, 5 bases. V shed 3 bases and J shed 5 bases, with 15 bases lying between them. The CDR3 length is 15 residues. CDR3 bases: TGTGCCAGCAGTTTGTCCGGGCGGGTGGGAGATACGCAGTATTTT. Translation: CASSLSGRVGDTQYF.

The J gene is TRBJ1-6, the V gene TRBV19; D perhaps matches TRBD1 (5 bases). The germline V gene has CDR1 LNHDA and CDR2 SQIVND (reference sequence). Trimming cost V 1 base and J 6 bases, with 13 bases left between them. The CDR3 covers 16 residues. CDR3 sequence: CASSIASTASNSPLHF. The CDR3 nucleotides read TGTGCCAGTAGTATAGCATCGACAGCAAGTAATTCACCCCTCCACTTT.

The table lists this clonotype with a few counts. The rearrangement links TRBV7-2 to TRBJ2-1; tentatively, D is TRBD2 (6 bases). CDR3 length: 15 amino acids. The V end lost 2 bases, the J end lost 12 bases, and 20 bases lay between the germline ends. Germline V CDR1 and CDR2: SGHTA, FQGNSA. The CDR3 spells CASSLSGGRARRQFF. As DNA, the CDR3 is TGTGCCAGCAGCTTATCCGGGGGACGAGCGAGGAGGCAGTTCTTC.

This sequence joins TRBV15 and TRBJ2-3; 9 nucleotides line up with TRBD1. The V and J ends lost 5 bases and 1 base, in that order; junction bases with no gene match: 4. The length of the CDR3 is 15 residues. Germline lookup yields CDR1 LNHNV and CDR2 YYDKDF (reference sequence). Here the CDR3 reads CATSGRTGGTDTQYF. The CDR3 nucleotides are TGTGCCACCAGCGGAAGGACAGGGGGCACAGATACGCAGTATTTT.

This rearrangement joins TRBV5-1 to TRBJ1-1; unclear D gene. V lost 5 bases and J 5 bases, leaving 13 bases between the germline ends. Per germline, CDR1 SGHRS and CDR2 YFSETQ. The CDR3 has 13 amino acids. Here the CDR3 reads CASRGKIKTEAFF. For the CDR3, the DNA is TGCGCCAGCAGGGGTAAGATCAAGACTGAAGCTTTCTTT.

Only a few counts were recorded for this clonotype. This sequence joins TRBV20-1 and TRBJ2-7; TRBD1 aligns across 8 bases. V was pared by 5 bases and J by 0 bases, with 9 bases of the junction left unmatched. The CDR3 is 15 residues long. The germline V gene has CDR1 DFQATT and CDR2 SNEGSKA (reference sequence). CDR3 sequence (DNA): TGCAGTGCTCACTCAGGGGGCCCCGGCTCCTACGAGCAGTACTTC. Translating gives CSAHSGGPGSYEQYF.

A few counts support this clonotype. J is TRBJ1-5 and V is TRBV7-2; 7 bases agree with TRBD1. The CDR3 has 14 amino acids. The germline V gene has CDR1 SGHTA and CDR2 FQGNSA. J was trimmed by 7 bases and V by 3 bases; bases with no gene match: 6. CDR3 sequence reads: CASSLDRYPQPQHF. For the CDR3, the DNA is TGTGCCAGCAGCTTGGACAGGTACCCCCAGCCCCAGCATTTT. The whole variable domain, filled in from reference TRBV7-2 and TRBJ1-5, reads GAGVSQSPSNKVTEKGKDVELRCDPISGHTALYWYRQSLGQGLEFLIYFQGNSAPDKSGLPSDRFSAERTGGSVSTLTIQRTQQEDSAVYLCASSLDRYPQPQHFGDGTRLSIL.

This clonotype was seen more than once but under ten times. The chain joins TRBV5-6 to TRBJ2-1, with D hard to call. The V gene lost 0 bases and the J gene lost 3 bases, with 25 bases spanning the gap. There are 20 residues in the CDR3. CDR1 SGHDT and CDR2 YYEEEE come from the germline V gene. CDR3 loop: CASSLVAPTTPFFNYNEQFF. For the CDR3, the DNA is TGTGCCAGCAGCTTGGTAGCTCCAACGACCCCATTTTTTAACTACAATGAGCAGTTCTTC. Full variable domain (rest looked up from reference TRBV5-6 and TRBJ2-1): DAGVTQSPTHLIKTRGQQVTLRCSPKSGHDTVSWYQQALGQGPQFIFQYYEEEERQRGNFPDRFSGHQFPNYSSELNVNALLLGDSALYLCASSLVAPTTPFFNYNEQFFGPGTRLTVL.

The chain is built from TRBV6-4 and TRBJ1-5; the D gene is possibly TRBD1 (6 bases). CDR3 length equals 15 residues. Trimming stripped 0 bases from V and 6 bases from J, with 12 bases between. Per the germline V gene, CDR1 is MRHNA and CDR2 is SNTAGT. The CDR3 sequence: CASSDSGGRGQPQHF. The CDR3, as DNA: TGTGCCAGCAGTGACTCTGGGGGCAGGGGTCAGCCCCAGCATTTT.

The chain uses TRBV15 and TRBJ2-3; TRBD1 matches at 7 bases. The CDR3 has 15 amino acids. The ends lost 1 base at V and 2 bases at J; junction bases unmatched: 3. Per germline, CDR1 LNHNV and CDR2 YYDKDF (reference sequence). CDR3 DNA sequence: TGTGCCACCAGCAGAGGACAGGGTGACACAGATACGCAGTATTTT. Its protein product is CATSRGQGDTDTQYF. Using reference TRBV15 and TRBJ2-3 for the parts outside the CDR3, the full variable domain is DAMVIQNPRYQVTQFGKPVTLSCSQTLNHNVMYWYQQKSSQAPKLLFHYYDKDFNNEADTPDNFQSRRPNTSFCFLDIRSPGLGDTAMYLCATSRGQGDTDTQYFGPGTRLTVL.

At least ten counts were recorded for this clonotype. V usage is TRBV11-1 and J usage is TRBJ2-1; no firm D call. Trimming took off 1 base at V and 6 bases at J, with 7 bases between the two ends. There are 13 residues in the CDR3. The V gene's germline CDR1 is SGHAT and CDR2 FQDESV (reference sequence). The CDR3 protein is CASSLGSVNEQFF. In nucleotides, the CDR3 is TGTGCCAGCAGCTTAGGCAGCGTCAATGAGCAGTTCTTC.

In this sample, this clonotype turned up many times. The rearrangement joins TRBV4-1 to TRBJ2-7, with D possibly TRBD1 on 7 matching bases. With 3 bases removed from V and 3 bases from J, the gap between germline ends came to 15 bases. The CDR3 has 15 amino acids. Germline CDR1 and CDR2: MGHRA and YSYEKL. The CDR3 DNA reads as TGCGCCAGCAGCCAGCGACAGGGAGGTTACTACGAGCAGTACTTC. It translates to CASSQRQGGYYEQYF.